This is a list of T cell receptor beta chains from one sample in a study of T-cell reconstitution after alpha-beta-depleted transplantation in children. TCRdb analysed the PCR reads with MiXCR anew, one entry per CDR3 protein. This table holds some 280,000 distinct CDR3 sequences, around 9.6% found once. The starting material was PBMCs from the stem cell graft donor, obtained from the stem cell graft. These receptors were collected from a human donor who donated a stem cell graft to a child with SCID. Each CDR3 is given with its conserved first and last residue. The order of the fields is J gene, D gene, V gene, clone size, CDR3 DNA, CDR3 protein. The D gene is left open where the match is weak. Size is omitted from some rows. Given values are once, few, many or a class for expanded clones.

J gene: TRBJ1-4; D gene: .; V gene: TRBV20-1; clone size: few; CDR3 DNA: TGCAGTGCTAGAGGGGGGACAACCTCGGATGAAAAACTGTTTTTT; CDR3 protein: CSARGGTTSDEKLFF
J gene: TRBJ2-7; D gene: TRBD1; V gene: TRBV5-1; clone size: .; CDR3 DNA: TGCGCCAGCAGCGGCGGGACAGGGGGCGAATACGAGCAGTACTTC; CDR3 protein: CASSGGTGGEYEQYF
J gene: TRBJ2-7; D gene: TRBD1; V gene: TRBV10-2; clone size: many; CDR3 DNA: TGCGCCAGCAGTGACCCGGGACAGGGTCTCTCCTACGAGCAGTACTTC; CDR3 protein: CASSDPGQGLSYEQYF
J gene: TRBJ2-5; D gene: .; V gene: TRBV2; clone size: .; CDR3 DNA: TGTGCCAGCAGGTGGGACATGGGTCGCTCCCTTGAAGAGACCCAGTACTTC; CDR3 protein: CASRWDMGRSLEETQYF
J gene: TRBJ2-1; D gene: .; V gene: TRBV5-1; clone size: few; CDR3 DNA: TGCGCCAGCAGCCCTCCCTTGGACAATTACAATGAGCAGTTCTTC; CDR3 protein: CASSPPLDNYNEQFF
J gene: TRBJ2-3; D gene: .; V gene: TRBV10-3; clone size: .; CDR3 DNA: TGTGCCATCAGTGAGTCCAGGGTATCAGATACGCAGTATTTT; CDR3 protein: CAISESRVSDTQYF
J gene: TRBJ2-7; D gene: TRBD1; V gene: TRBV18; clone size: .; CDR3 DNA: TGTGCCAGCTCACCTGGGACAGCCTCCCGCTACGAGCAGTACTTC; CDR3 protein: CASSPGTASRYEQYF
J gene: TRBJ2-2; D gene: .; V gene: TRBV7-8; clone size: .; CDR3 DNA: TGTGCCAGCAGCTTCAGGCAGCCGAACACCGGGGAGCTGTTTTTT; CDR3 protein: CASSFRQPNTGELFF
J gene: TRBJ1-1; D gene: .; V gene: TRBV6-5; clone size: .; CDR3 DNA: TGTGCCAGCACCACGGGGGGACTTACTGAAGCTTTCTTT; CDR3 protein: CASTTGGLTEAFF
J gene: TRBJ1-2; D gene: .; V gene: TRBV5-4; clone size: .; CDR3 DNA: TGTGCCAGCAGCCACCGGGACAACTATGGCTACACCTTC; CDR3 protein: CASSHRDNYGYTF
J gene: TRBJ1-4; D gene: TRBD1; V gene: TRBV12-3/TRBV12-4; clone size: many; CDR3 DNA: TGTGCCAGCAGCCAGCGACAGGGGCCTAATGAAAAACTGTTTTTT; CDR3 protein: CASSQRQGPNEKLFF
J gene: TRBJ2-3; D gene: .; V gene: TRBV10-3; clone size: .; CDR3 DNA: TGTGCCATCACTGAGGCAGATACGCAGTATTTT; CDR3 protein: CAITEADTQYF
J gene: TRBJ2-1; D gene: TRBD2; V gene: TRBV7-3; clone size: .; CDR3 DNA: TGTGCCAGCAGCTTAGGTAGCGGGGGGGCGCAAAATGAGCAGTTCTTC; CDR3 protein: CASSLGSGGAQNEQFF
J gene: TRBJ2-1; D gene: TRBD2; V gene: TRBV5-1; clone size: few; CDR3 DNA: TGCGCCAGCAGCCCTAGACTAGCGGGTGCAACCTACAATGAGCAGTTCTTC; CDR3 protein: CASSPRLAGATYNEQFF